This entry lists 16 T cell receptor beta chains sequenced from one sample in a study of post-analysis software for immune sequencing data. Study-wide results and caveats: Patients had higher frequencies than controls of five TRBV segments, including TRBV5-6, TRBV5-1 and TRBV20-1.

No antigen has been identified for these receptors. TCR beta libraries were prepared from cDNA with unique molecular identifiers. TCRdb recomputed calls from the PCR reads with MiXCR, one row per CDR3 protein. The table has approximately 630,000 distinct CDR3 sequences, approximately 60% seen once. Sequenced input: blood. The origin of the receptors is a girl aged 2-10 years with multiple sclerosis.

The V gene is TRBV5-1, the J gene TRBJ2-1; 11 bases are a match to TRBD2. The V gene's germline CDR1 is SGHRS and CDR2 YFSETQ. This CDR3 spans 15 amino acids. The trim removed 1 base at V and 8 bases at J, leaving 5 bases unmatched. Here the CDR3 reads CASSLKTSGTDEQFF. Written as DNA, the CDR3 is TGCGCCAGCAGCTTGAAGACTAGCGGGACCGATGAGCAGTTCTTC.

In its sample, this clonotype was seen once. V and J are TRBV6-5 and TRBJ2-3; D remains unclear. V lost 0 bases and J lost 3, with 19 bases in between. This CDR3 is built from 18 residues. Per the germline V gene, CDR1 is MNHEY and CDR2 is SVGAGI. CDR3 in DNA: TGTGCCAGCAGTTACTCTGGGGTCAAGCGTGCTCTTACAGATACGCAGTATTTT. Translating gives CASSYSGVKRALTDTQYF.

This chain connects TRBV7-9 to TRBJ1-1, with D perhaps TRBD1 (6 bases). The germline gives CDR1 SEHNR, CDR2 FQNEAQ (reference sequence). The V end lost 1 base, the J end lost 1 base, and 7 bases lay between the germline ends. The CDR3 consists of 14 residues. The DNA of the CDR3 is TGTGCCAGCAGCTTAGGGGACAAGAACACTGAAGCTTTCTTT. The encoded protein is CASSLGDKNTEAFF. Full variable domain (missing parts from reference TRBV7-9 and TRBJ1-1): DTGVSQNPRHKITKRGQNVTFRCDPISEHNRLYWYRQTLGQGPEFLTYFQNEAQLEKSRLLSDRFSAERPKGSFSTLEIQRTEQGDSAMYLCASSLGDKNTEAFFGQGTRLTVV.

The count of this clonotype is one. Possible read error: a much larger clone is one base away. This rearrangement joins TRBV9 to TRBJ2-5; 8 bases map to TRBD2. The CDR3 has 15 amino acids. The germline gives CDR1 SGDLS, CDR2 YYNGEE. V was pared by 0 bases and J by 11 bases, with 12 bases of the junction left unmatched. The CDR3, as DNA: TGTGCCAGCAGCGTAGCTACCGGGGGGGCCTATGAGCAGTACTTC. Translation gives CASSVATGGAYEQYF.

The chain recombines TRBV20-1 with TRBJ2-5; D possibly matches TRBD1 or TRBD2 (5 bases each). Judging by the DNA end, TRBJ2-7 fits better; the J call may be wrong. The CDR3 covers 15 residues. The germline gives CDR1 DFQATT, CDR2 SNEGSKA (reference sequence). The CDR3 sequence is CSARGRDAFLYEQYF. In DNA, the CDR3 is TGCAGTGCTAGAGGAAGGGACGCTTTTTTGTACGAGCAGTACTTC.

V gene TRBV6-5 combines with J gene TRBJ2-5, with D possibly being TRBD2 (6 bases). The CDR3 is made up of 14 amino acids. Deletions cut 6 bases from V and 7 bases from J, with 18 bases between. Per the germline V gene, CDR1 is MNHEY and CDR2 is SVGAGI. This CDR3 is CASSSGRGRGTQYF. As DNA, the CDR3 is TGTGCCAGCAGCTCTGGGCGGGGCCGGGGGACCCAGTACTTC.

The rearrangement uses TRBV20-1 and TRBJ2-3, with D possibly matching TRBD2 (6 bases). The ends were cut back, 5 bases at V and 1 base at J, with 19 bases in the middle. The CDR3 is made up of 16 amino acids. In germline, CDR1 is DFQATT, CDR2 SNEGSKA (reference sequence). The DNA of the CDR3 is TGCAGTGCTGCATCGGGAGCGAGAGGACGCACAGATACGCAGTATTTT. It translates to CSAASGARGRTDTQYF.

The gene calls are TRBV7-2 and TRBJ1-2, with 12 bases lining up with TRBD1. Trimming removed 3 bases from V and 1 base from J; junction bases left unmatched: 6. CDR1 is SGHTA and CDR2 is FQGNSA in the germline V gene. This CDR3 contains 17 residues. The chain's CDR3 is CASSLGQGAPHNYGYTF. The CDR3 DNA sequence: TGTGCCAGCAGCTTGGGACAGGGGGCGCCGCATAACTATGGCTACACCTTC.

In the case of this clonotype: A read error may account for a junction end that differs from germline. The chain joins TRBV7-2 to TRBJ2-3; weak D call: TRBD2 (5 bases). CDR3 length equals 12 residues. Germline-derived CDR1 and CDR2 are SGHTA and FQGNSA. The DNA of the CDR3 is TGTGCCAGCAGCCTAGCCGCCAATACGCAGTATTTT. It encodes CASSLAANTQYF.

CDR3 nucleotides: TGCAGTGCTAGAGAGGGACTAGCGGGGTTCCCTAGCACAGATACGCAGTATTTT. Translated: CSAREGLAGFPSTDTQYF. V usage is TRBV20-1 and J usage is TRBJ2-3; 13 bases agree with TRBD2. CDR1 is DFQATT and CDR2 is SNEGSKA in the germline V gene (reference sequence). The trim removed 0 bases at V and 0 bases at J, leaving 6 bases unmatched. This CDR3 contains 18 residues.

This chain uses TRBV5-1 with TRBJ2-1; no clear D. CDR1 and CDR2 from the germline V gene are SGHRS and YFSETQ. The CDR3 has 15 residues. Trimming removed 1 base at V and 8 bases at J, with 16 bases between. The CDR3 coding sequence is TGCGCCAGCAGCTTGATTGCGGCCCCTGGGGATGAGCAGTTCTTC. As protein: CASSLIAAPGDEQFF.

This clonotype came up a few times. CDR3 nucleotides: TGCAGCGTTATAGAGGACAGGGGTCGTTCAGATACGCAGTATTTT. It specifies CSVIEDRGRSDTQYF. V and J are TRBV29-1 and TRBJ2-3; 9 bases align to TRBD1. Germline V CDR1 and CDR2: SQVTM, ANQGSEA. Trimming took 5 bases from V and 4 from J; bases not matched to a gene: 10. This CDR3 is 15 amino acids long.

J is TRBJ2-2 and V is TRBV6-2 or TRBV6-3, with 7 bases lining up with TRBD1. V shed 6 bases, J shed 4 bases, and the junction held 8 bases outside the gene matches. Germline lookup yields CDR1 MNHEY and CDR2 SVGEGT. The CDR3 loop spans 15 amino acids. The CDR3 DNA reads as TGTGCCAGCAGACCGCTCTACAGGGGCACCGGGGAGCTGTTTTTT. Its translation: CASRPLYRGTGELFF.

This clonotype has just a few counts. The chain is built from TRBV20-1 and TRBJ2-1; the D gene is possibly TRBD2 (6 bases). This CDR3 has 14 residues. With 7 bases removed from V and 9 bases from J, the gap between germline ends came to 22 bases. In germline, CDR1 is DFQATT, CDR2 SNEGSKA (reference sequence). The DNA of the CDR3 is TGCAGTGTCGTATCTGGACTAAAGCACGGTGAGCAGTTCTTC. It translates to CSVVSGLKHGEQFF.

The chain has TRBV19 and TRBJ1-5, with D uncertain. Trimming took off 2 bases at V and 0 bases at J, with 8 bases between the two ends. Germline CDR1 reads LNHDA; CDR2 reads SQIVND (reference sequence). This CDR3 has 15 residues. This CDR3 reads CASSIKGFSNQPQHF. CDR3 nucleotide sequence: TGTGCCAGTAGTATAAAGGGTTTTAGCAATCAGCCCCAGCATTTT.

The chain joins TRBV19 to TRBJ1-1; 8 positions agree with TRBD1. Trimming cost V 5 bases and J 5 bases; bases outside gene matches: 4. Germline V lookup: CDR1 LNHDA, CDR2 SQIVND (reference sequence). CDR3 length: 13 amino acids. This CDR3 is CASSATGETEAFF. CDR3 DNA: TGTGCCAGTAGTGCGACAGGGGAGACTGAAGCTTTCTTT.